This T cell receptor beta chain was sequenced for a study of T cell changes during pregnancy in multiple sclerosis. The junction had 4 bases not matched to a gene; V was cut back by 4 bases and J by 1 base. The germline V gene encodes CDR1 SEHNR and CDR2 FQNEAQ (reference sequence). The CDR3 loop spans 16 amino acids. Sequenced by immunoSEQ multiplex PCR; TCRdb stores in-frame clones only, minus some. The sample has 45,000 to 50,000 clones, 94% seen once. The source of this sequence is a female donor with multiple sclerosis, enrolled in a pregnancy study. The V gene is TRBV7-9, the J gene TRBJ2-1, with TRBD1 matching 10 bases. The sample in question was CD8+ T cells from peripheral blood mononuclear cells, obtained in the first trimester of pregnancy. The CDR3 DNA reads TGTGCCAGCAGCTCCGGACAGGGGGTTTCCTACAATGAGCAGTTCTTC. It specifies CASSSGQGVSYNEQFF.